The rows below give T cell receptor beta chains drawn from one sample of a study of regulatory and conventional T cells in RAG deficiency. The repertoire was sequenced with immunoSEQ multiplex PCR; TCRdb's copy has only in-frame clones and lacks some. The sample shows roughly 20,000 clones, approximately 86% of them seen only once. This sample was shared with a second study, whose subject was regulatory T cells.

Sequenced material: Tregs sorted from blood. These receptors all come from a human donor in good health. CDR3s include the opening cysteine and the closing phenylalanine or tryptophan. A D gene is named only where the DNA matches it firmly. Some rows have no size entry. The others give once, few or many, or a class for an expanded clone.

d_gene: TRBD2; v_gene: TRBV5-1; j_gene: TRBJ2-1; abundance: .; CDR3aa: CASTLPSSGGASNEQFF; CDR3nt: TGCGCCAGCACCCTTCCCTCTAGCGGGGGGGCCTCGAATGAGCAGTTCTTC
d_gene: .; v_gene: TRBV7-2; j_gene: TRBJ1-1; abundance: .; CDR3aa: CASSQLGRLNTEAFF; CDR3nt: TGTGCCAGCAGCCAGTTGGGACGTCTGAACACTGAAGCTTTCTTT
d_gene: TRBD1; v_gene: TRBV15; j_gene: TRBJ1-1; abundance: once; CDR3aa: CAIGQGGTGTEAFF; CDR3nt: TGTGCCATCGGACAGGGTGGGACGGGCACTGAAGCTTTCTTT
d_gene: TRBD2; v_gene: TRBV7-3; j_gene: TRBJ2-1; abundance: .; CDR3aa: CASSRLASGSYNEQFF; CDR3nt: TGTGCCAGCAGCCGACTAGCTTCAGGCTCCTACAATGAGCAGTTCTTC
d_gene: .; v_gene: TRBV6-1; j_gene: TRBJ2-3; abundance: .; CDR3aa: CASSGGVAVTDTQYF; CDR3nt: TGTGCCAGCAGTGGCGGGGTAGCGGTCACAGATACGCAGTATTTT
d_gene: .; v_gene: TRBV5-1; j_gene: TRBJ1-4; abundance: .; CDR3aa: CASSQDTDEKLFF; CDR3nt: TGCGCCAGCAGCCAGGACACGGACGAAAAACTGTTTTTT
d_gene: .; v_gene: TRBV7-6; j_gene: TRBJ1-1; abundance: few; CDR3aa: CASSLSPSNTEAFF; CDR3nt: TGTGCCAGCAGCTTATCTCCTTCGAACACTGAAGCTTTCTTT
d_gene: TRBD1; v_gene: TRBV5-1; j_gene: TRBJ2-7; abundance: .; CDR3aa: CASGEQGAAYEQYF; CDR3nt: TGCGCCAGCGGGGAACAGGGGGCCGCGTACGAGCAGTACTTC
d_gene: .; v_gene: TRBV5-1; j_gene: TRBJ2-3; abundance: .; CDR3aa: CASSPILGDTQYF; CDR3nt: TGCGCCAGCAGCCCTATCTTGGGCGATACGCAGTATTTT
d_gene: .; v_gene: TRBV9; j_gene: TRBJ1-2; abundance: .; CDR3aa: CASSVDGGSYGYTF; CDR3nt: TGTGCCAGCAGCGTAGATGGGGGGTCCTATGGCTACACCTTC
d_gene: .; v_gene: TRBV5-6; j_gene: TRBJ2-7; abundance: .; CDR3aa: CASRRTGSYEQYF; CDR3nt: TGTGCCAGCAGACGTACAGGGAGCTACGAGCAGTACTTC
d_gene: .; v_gene: TRBV6-5; j_gene: TRBJ1-2; abundance: .; CDR3aa: CASSRGNGYTF; CDR3nt: TGTGCCAGCAGCCGCGGTAATGGCTACACCTTC
d_gene: .; v_gene: TRBV4-1; j_gene: TRBJ2-1; abundance: .; CDR3aa: CASSQAAGSSYNEQFF; CDR3nt: TGCGCCAGCAGCCAAGCTGCCGGGAGCTCCTACAATGAGCAGTTCTTC
d_gene: .; v_gene: TRBV5-1; j_gene: TRBJ2-6; abundance: .; CDR3aa: CASSATLAGANVLTF; CDR3nt: TGCGCCAGCAGCGCCACCTTGGCTGGGGCCAACGTCCTGACTTTC
d_gene: TRBD1; v_gene: TRBV7-8; j_gene: TRBJ2-4; abundance: .; CDR3aa: CASSLRTGGENIQYF; CDR3nt: TGTGCCAGCAGCTTACGGACAGGGGGCGAAAACATTCAGTACTTC
d_gene: .; v_gene: TRBV14; j_gene: TRBJ1-2; abundance: .; CDR3aa: CASSQDYAGVIGYTF; CDR3nt: TGTGCCAGCAGCCAAGATTACGCCGGGGTTATTGGCTACACCTTC
d_gene: TRBD2; v_gene: TRBV10-2; j_gene: TRBJ2-2; abundance: .; CDR3aa: CASGSGFGTSSPGELFF; CDR3nt: TGCGCCAGCGGATCGGGTTTTGGGACTAGCAGCCCCGGGGAGCTGTTTTTT
d_gene: .; v_gene: TRBV5-1; j_gene: TRBJ2-3; abundance: .; CDR3aa: CASSLGMGSTDTQYF; CDR3nt: TGCGCCAGCAGCTTGGGGATGGGAAGCACAGATACGCAGTATTTT
d_gene: .; v_gene: TRBV6-1; j_gene: TRBJ2-7; abundance: .; CDR3aa: CASRRLPYEQYF; CDR3nt: TGTGCCAGCAGACGCTTACCCTACGAGCAGTACTTC
d_gene: TRBD1; v_gene: TRBV18; j_gene: TRBJ1-1; abundance: .; CDR3aa: CASSPGTGDAFF; CDR3nt: TGTGCCAGCTCACCCGGGACAGGGGACGCTTTCTTT
d_gene: TRBD1; v_gene: TRBV27; j_gene: TRBJ2-6; abundance: .; CDR3aa: CASRDRVFSGANVLTF; CDR3nt: TGTGCCAGCAGAGACAGGGTTTTCTCTGGGGCCAACGTCCTGACTTTC
d_gene: TRBD1; v_gene: TRBV2; j_gene: TRBJ2-7; abundance: .; CDR3aa: CASSDWGQHYEQYF; CDR3nt: TGTGCCAGCAGTGACTGGGGACAGCACTACGAGCAGTACTTC
d_gene: .; v_gene: TRBV4-2; j_gene: TRBJ2-3; abundance: .; CDR3aa: CASSHRLGDTQYF; CDR3nt: TGTGCCAGCAGCCATAGACTCGGGGATACGCAGTATTTT
d_gene: TRBD2; v_gene: TRBV10-3; j_gene: TRBJ2-1; abundance: .; CDR3aa: CAIRETSGSDEQFF; CDR3nt: TGTGCCATCAGGGAGACTAGCGGGAGTGATGAGCAGTTCTTC
d_gene: .; v_gene: TRBV6-6; j_gene: TRBJ1-6; abundance: .; CDR3aa: CASSHFQLGNSPLHF; CDR3nt: TGTGCCAGCAGCCACTTCCAGTTAGGTAATTCACCCCTCCACTTT
d_gene: .; v_gene: TRBV7-9; j_gene: TRBJ1-1; abundance: few; CDR3aa: CASSLYRNTEAFF; CDR3nt: TGTGCCAGCAGCTTGTACCGTAACACTGAAGCTTTCTTT
d_gene: .; v_gene: TRBV5-8; j_gene: TRBJ1-2; abundance: .; CDR3aa: CASSLLDPTGGYTF; CDR3nt: TGTGCCAGCAGCCTCCTGGACCCGACGGGTGGCTACACCTTC
d_gene: .; v_gene: TRBV6-5; j_gene: TRBJ1-4; abundance: .; CDR3aa: CASRRDGATNEKLFF; CDR3nt: TGTGCCAGCAGAAGGGACGGCGCAACTAATGAAAAACTGTTTTTT
d_gene: .; v_gene: TRBV9; j_gene: TRBJ2-7; abundance: .; CDR3aa: CASSRRPAGALPVSNEQYF; CDR3nt: TGTGCCAGCAGCCGGCGGCCGGCGGGGGCGCTTCCGGTGAGCAACGAGCAGTACTTC
d_gene: TRBD1; v_gene: TRBV7-8; j_gene: TRBJ1-2; abundance: .; CDR3aa: CASSSMGWRGGLGYTF; CDR3nt: TGTGCCAGCAGCTCCATGGGGTGGAGAGGGGGCCTCGGCTACACCTTC
d_gene: .; v_gene: TRBV5-1; j_gene: TRBJ1-1; abundance: .; CDR3aa: CASSLPGANTEAFF; CDR3nt: TGCGCCAGCAGCTTGCCGGGGGCGAACACTGAAGCTTTCTTT
d_gene: TRBD1; v_gene: TRBV7-9; j_gene: TRBJ1-1; abundance: .; CDR3aa: CASSLARTGPDAEAFF; CDR3nt: TGTGCCAGCAGCTTAGCGCGGACAGGGCCAGACGCTGAAGCTTTCTTT
d_gene: .; v_gene: TRBV7-9; j_gene: TRBJ2-1; abundance: .; CDR3aa: CASSGPKDYNEQFF; CDR3nt: TGTGCCAGCAGCGGGCCGAAAGATTACAATGAGCAGTTCTTC
d_gene: .; v_gene: TRBV7-9; j_gene: TRBJ1-2; abundance: .; CDR3aa: CASSGGQTYGYTF; CDR3nt: TGTGCCAGCAGCGGGGGGCAGACCTATGGCTACACCTTC
d_gene: TRBD1; v_gene: TRBV5-1; j_gene: TRBJ1-4; abundance: .; CDR3aa: CASSISGTGGGEEKLFF; CDR3nt: TGCGCCAGCAGCATATCCGGGACAGGGGGTGGGGAAGAAAAACTGTTTTTT
d_gene: TRBD1; v_gene: TRBV11-2; j_gene: TRBJ1-4; abundance: .; CDR3aa: CASSQRQGSEKLFF; CDR3nt: TGTGCCAGCAGCCAGAGACAGGGTAGTGAAAAACTGTTTTTT
d_gene: TRBD1; v_gene: TRBV4-2; j_gene: TRBJ1-2; abundance: .; CDR3aa: CASSPGTETYGYTF; CDR3nt: TGTGCCAGCAGCCCGGGGACAGAGACCTATGGCTACACCTTC
d_gene: TRBD2; v_gene: TRBV25-1; j_gene: TRBJ2-5; abundance: .; CDR3aa: CASSEVVTSGVQETQYF; CDR3nt: TGTGCCAGCAGTGAAGTCGTAACTAGCGGGGTCCAAGAGACCCAGTACTTC
d_gene: .; v_gene: TRBV7-8; j_gene: TRBJ2-3; abundance: .; CDR3aa: CASSRRGQSTDTQYF; CDR3nt: TGTGCCAGCAGCCGTCGGGGCCAAAGCACAGATACGCAGTATTTT
d_gene: TRBD1; v_gene: TRBV28; j_gene: TRBJ1-1; abundance: .; CDR3aa: CASIPTGGFFEAFF; CDR3nt: TGTGCCAGCATCCCGACAGGGGGTTTCTTTGAAGCTTTCTTT
d_gene: TRBD2; v_gene: TRBV11-1; j_gene: TRBJ2-2; abundance: .; CDR3aa: CASRLGGVLNTGELFF; CDR3nt: TGTGCCAGCAGACTCGGGGGGGTGCTGAACACCGGGGAGCTGTTTTTT
d_gene: TRBD1; v_gene: TRBV18; j_gene: TRBJ2-7; abundance: .; CDR3aa: CASSPRTGYEQYF; CDR3nt: TGTGCCAGCTCACCAAGGACAGGATACGAGCAGTACTTC
d_gene: TRBD1; v_gene: TRBV11-2; j_gene: TRBJ1-3; abundance: .; CDR3aa: CASSSRHGTEDSGNTIYF; CDR3nt: TGTGCCAGCAGCTCCCGACACGGGACAGAGGACTCTGGAAACACCATATATTTT
d_gene: TRBD1; v_gene: TRBV7-8; j_gene: TRBJ2-5; abundance: .; CDR3aa: CASSQIYRGETQYF; CDR3nt: TGTGCCAGCAGCCAGATATACAGGGGAGAGACCCAGTACTTC
d_gene: TRBD2; v_gene: TRBV6-1; j_gene: TRBJ2-3; abundance: .; CDR3aa: CANSGGAWVDTQYF; CDR3nt: TGTGCCAATAGCGGGGGGGCCTGGGTAGATACGCAGTATTTT
d_gene: .; v_gene: TRBV5-4; j_gene: TRBJ2-3; abundance: .; CDR3aa: CASSPQGPSTDTQYF; CDR3nt: TGTGCCAGCAGCCCACAGGGACCAAGCACAGATACGCAGTATTTT
d_gene: .; v_gene: TRBV13; j_gene: TRBJ1-2; abundance: .; CDR3aa: CASSSNRRDYGYTF; CDR3nt: TGTGCCAGCAGCTCGAATAGACGGGACTATGGCTACACCTTC
d_gene: TRBD1; v_gene: TRBV2; j_gene: TRBJ2-7; abundance: .; CDR3aa: CASSSDRVYEQYF; CDR3nt: TGTGCCAGCAGTTCGGACAGGGTCTACGAGCAGTACTTC
d_gene: .; v_gene: TRBV5-4; j_gene: TRBJ1-2; abundance: once; CDR3aa: CASSLAQLNYGYTF; CDR3nt: TGTGCCAGCAGCTTGGCGCAGTTGAACTATGGCTACACCTTC
d_gene: TRBD2; v_gene: TRBV28; j_gene: TRBJ2-3; abundance: once; CDR3aa: CATRLRAGGDTQYF; CDR3nt: TGTGCCACCCGACTCCGGGCGGGGGGGGATACGCAGTATTTT
d_gene: .; v_gene: TRBV4-2; j_gene: TRBJ2-1; abundance: .; CDR3aa: CASSQGPPQVEQFF; CDR3nt: TGTGCCAGCAGCCAAGGGCCCCCCCAGGTCGAGCAGTTCTTC
d_gene: TRBD1; v_gene: TRBV6-4; j_gene: TRBJ1-5; abundance: once; CDR3aa: CASSDRRDRFTKSNQPQHF; CDR3nt: TGTGCCAGCAGTGACCGCCGGGACAGGTTTACTAAAAGCAATCAGCCCCAGCATTTT
d_gene: .; v_gene: TRBV25-1; j_gene: TRBJ1-1; abundance: .; CDR3aa: CASSLSWRAEAFF; CDR3nt: TGTGCCAGCAGTTTATCGTGGAGGGCTGAAGCTTTCTTT
d_gene: .; v_gene: TRBV19; j_gene: TRBJ2-2; abundance: few; CDR3aa: CASSNLATGELFF; CDR3nt: TGTGCCAGTAGTAATTTAGCAACCGGGGAGCTGTTTTTT